The 32 T cell receptor beta chains below come from one sample, sequenced in a study of blood T cell repertoires in COVID-19. This table comes from immunoSEQ multiplex PCR, and its TCRdb copy is limited to in-frame clones, with some not included. The sample includes fewer than 200,000 clones, approximately 84% of them seen just once. The sample comprised peripheral blood. These receptors all come from a man between 70 and 80 years old with active or convalescent COVID-19.

V and J are TRBV30 and TRBJ1-2; TRBD1 matches 7 bases. Germline CDR1 is GTSNPN and CDR2 is SVGIG (reference sequence). Losses at the gene ends were 1 base for V and 3 bases for J; bases not matched to a gene: 5. There are 14 residues in the CDR3. For the CDR3, the DNA is TGTGCCTGGAGTGGGGTCAGGGGGGACTATGGCTACACCTTC. It specifies CAWSGVRGDYGYTF. The full variable domain, rest sourced from reference TRBV30 and TRBJ1-2, is SQTIHQWPATLVQPVGSPLSLECTVEGTSNPNLYWYRQAAGRGLQLLFYSVGIGQISSEVPQNLSASRPQDRQFILSSKKLLLSDSGFYLCAWSGVRGDYGYTFGSGTRLTVV.

This chain connects TRBV5-4 to TRBJ1-2; D may be TRBD1 (5 bases). V shed 4 bases and J shed 10 bases, with 17 bases lying between them. This CDR3 is 13 amino acids long. Germline assignment: CDR1 SGHNT and CDR2 YYREEE (reference sequence). Written as DNA, the CDR3 is TGTGCCAGCAGCGCTCCGACAGTGGGGCCCTACACCTTC. Protein sequence: CASSAPTVGPYTF.

The V gene is TRBV2, the J gene TRBJ1-6; 7 nucleotides line up with TRBD1. Germline trimming cut 6 bases from V and 10 bases from J; bases unmatched to any gene: 6. Germline loops: CDR1 SNHLY, CDR2 FYNNEI. The CDR3 extends over 13 amino acids. Here the CDR3 DNA reads TGTGCCAGCAGGAAAAGGGGGCAATCACCCCTCCACTTT. The encoded protein is CASRKRGQSPLHF.

The chain's CDR3 is CASSPLAGGLNEQYF. The CDR3 nucleotides are TGTGCCAGCAGTCCTTTAGCGGGAGGGCTCAACGAGCAGTACTTC. The rearrangement uses TRBV28 and TRBJ2-7; 11 nucleotides agree with TRBD2. V lost 5 bases to trimming and J lost 5 bases; unmatched junction nucleotides: 8. CDR1 is MDHEN and CDR2 is SYDVKM in the germline V gene. CDR3 length: 15 residues. Supplemented by reference TRBV28 and TRBJ2-7, the full variable domain reads DVKVTQSSRYLVKRTGEKVFLECVQDMDHENMFWYRQDPGLGLRLIYFSYDVKMKEKGDIPEGYSVSREKKERFSLILESASTNQTSMYLCASSPLAGGLNEQYFGPGTRLTVT.

The CDR3 loop is CASSQTDRGYEQYF. CDR3 coding DNA: TGCGCCAGCAGCCAAACGGACAGGGGCTACGAGCAGTACTTC. The rearrangement joins TRBV5-1 to TRBJ2-7, with TRBD1 identical over 9 bases. This CDR3 has 14 amino acids. After removal of 4 bases from V and 3 bases from J, the junction contained 5 bases not matched to a gene. Germline V CDR1 and CDR2: SGHRS, YFSETQ.

This sequence joins TRBV27 and TRBJ2-4; a possible D gene is TRBD2 (6 bases). Trimming cost V 2 bases and J 7 bases, with 21 bases left between them. The CDR3 extends over 17 amino acids. Germline V gene sequence: CDR1 MNHEY, CDR2 SMNVEV (reference sequence). DNA for the CDR3: TGTGCCAGCAGTTTAACGCTCGGGGGAGCCCACGGGAACATTCAGTACTTC. This encodes CASSLTLGGAHGNIQYF.

The chain links TRBV9 to TRBJ2-2; D uncertain. The CDR3 sequence is 11 residues long. V gave up 4 bases and J gave up 6 bases, with 4 bases separating them. In germline, CDR1 is SGDLS, CDR2 YYNGEE. CDR3 bases: TGTGCCAGCAGCCAGGCCGGGGAGCTGTTTTTT. It codes for CASSQAGELFF.

The chain has TRBV6-2 or TRBV6-3 and TRBJ2-5, with 7 bases aligning to TRBD2. V was clipped by 6 bases and J by 0 bases; unmatched bases: 10. CDR3 length: 16 amino acids. Germline CDR1 and CDR2: MNHEY and SVGEGT. The DNA for the CDR3 is TGTGCCAGCAGCGGTGAAACGGGAGGTAACCAAGAGACCCAGTACTTC. Residues: CASSGETGGNQETQYF.

The rearrangement joins TRBV7-2 to TRBJ2-5; D may be TRBD2 (5 bases). CDR1 and CDR2 from the germline V gene are SGHTA and FQGNSA. V lost 4 bases and J lost 2, with 14 bases in between. The CDR3 extends over 15 amino acids. The CDR3 region is CASSSRTPGQETQYF. In DNA form, the CDR3 reads TGTGCCAGCAGCTCCCGAACTCCGGGGCAAGAGACCCAGTACTTC.

The chain has TRBV30 and TRBJ1-1; TRBD1 might be the D (5 bases). CDR3 length: 14 residues. Between the trimmed V and J ends, which lost 0 bases and 6 bases, there was a span of 14 bases. Germline-derived CDR1 and CDR2 are GTSNPN and SVGIG (reference sequence). Written as DNA, the CDR3 is TGTGCCTGGAGTGTGGGTAGGGGAGGGGCTGAAGCTTTCTTT. This gives the protein CAWSVGRGGAEAFF.

The chain uses TRBV28 and TRBJ2-1; 7 bases fit TRBD1. The trim removed 6 bases at V and 6 bases at J, leaving 5 bases unmatched. The CDR3 length is 13 residues. CDR1 MDHEN and CDR2 SYDVKM come from the germline V gene. The CDR3 sequence: CASRRDRANEQFF. As DNA, the CDR3 is TGTGCCAGCAGGAGAGACAGGGCCAATGAGCAGTTCTTC.

The genes are TRBV9 and TRBJ2-3; 14 nucleotides line up with TRBD2. This CDR3 has 18 residues. V lost 5 bases, J lost 4 bases, and 12 bases stayed unmatched. The germline gives CDR1 SGDLS, CDR2 YYNGEE. The CDR3 sequence: CASRPTGLAGAGADTQYF. The CDR3 bases are TGTGCCAGCAGACCAACGGGACTAGCGGGGGCCGGCGCAGATACGCAGTATTTT.

The chain couples TRBV2 to TRBJ1-2; possibly TRBD1 for D (5 bases). Trimming removed 4 bases from V and 4 bases from J, with 13 bases in between. Germline lookup yields CDR1 SNHLY and CDR2 FYNNEI. This CDR3 comprises 14 residues. CDR3 in amino acids: CASSAETDIYGYTF. CDR3 nucleotides: TGTGCCAGCAGTGCCGAGACAGACATCTATGGCTACACCTTC.

This clone came up a few times. The gene calls are TRBV11-3 and TRBJ2-1; tentatively, D is TRBD2 (5 bases). The CDR3 is 14 amino acids. The germline V and J ends were trimmed by 1 base and 4 bases, with 8 bases remaining between them. The V gene's germline CDR1 is SGHNT and CDR2 YENEEA. In nucleotides, the CDR3 is TGTGCCAGCAGCTTAGGGCGCGGGTACAATGAGCAGTTCTTC. Translating gives CASSLGRGYNEQFF.

This chain joins TRBV6-2 or TRBV6-3 and TRBJ2-2; 7 positions match TRBD1. Trimming took 2 bases from V and 6 from J; bases not matched to a gene: 9. The V gene's germline CDR1 is MNHEY and CDR2 SVGEGT. The CDR3 consists of 16 residues. CDR3 residues: CASSYPGQLGSGELFF. The CDR3 DNA reads TGTGCCAGCAGTTACCCGGGACAGTTGGGATCCGGGGAGCTGTTTTTT.

The chain uses TRBV11-2 and TRBJ2-1, with 7 bases aligning to TRBD1. In germline, CDR1 is SGHAT, CDR2 FQNNGV. V trimming: 3 bases; J trimming: 1 base; junction bases outside the gene matches: 6. The CDR3 runs 16 residues. Here the CDR3 DNA reads TGTGCCAGCAGCTTTGACAGGGTTTGGTCCTACAATGAGCAGTTCTTC. Translation gives CASSFDRVWSYNEQFF.

This rearrangement joins TRBV18 to TRBJ2-5, with 8 positions matching TRBD1. The CDR3 is made up of 14 amino acids. Germline values: CDR1 KGHSH, CDR2 LQKENI. V gave up 3 bases and J gave up 4 bases; unmatched junction bases: 4. The CDR3 DNA reads as TGTGCCAGCTCACCGGACAGGGTTGGAGAGACCCAGTACTTC. This sequence encodes CASSPDRVGETQYF.

The V call is TRBV7-2, the J call TRBJ2-5, with TRBD1 matching over 7 bases. Germline-derived CDR1 and CDR2 are SGHTA and FQGNSA. This CDR3 has 15 residues. Trimming removed 5 bases from V and 1 base from J; junction bases left unmatched: 7. The CDR3 here is CASSNRRDSQETQYF. CDR3 nucleotide sequence: TGTGCCAGCAGCAACCGCCGGGACAGCCAAGAGACCCAGTACTTC.

CDR3 sequence reads: CASTYSRQYNQPQHF. The CDR3 coding sequence is TGTGCCAGCACTTACTCGAGACAGTATAATCAGCCCCAGCATTTT. This chain joins TRBV28 and TRBJ1-5, with a tentative D call TRBD1 (5 bases). The CDR3 loop spans 15 amino acids. The germline V and J ends were trimmed by 7 bases and 4 bases, with 17 bases remaining between them. CDR1 is MDHEN, CDR2 SYDVKM, per germline.

CDR3 residues: CASSFSGGYNEQFF. DNA for the CDR3: TGTGCCAGCAGCTTTAGCGGGGGTTACAATGAGCAGTTCTTC. This chain connects TRBV7-8 to TRBJ2-1, with 9 bases matching TRBD2. Germline V gives CDR1 SGHVS, CDR2 FQNEAQ. This CDR3 region has 14 residues. V gave up 3 bases and J gave up 4 bases; unmatched junction bases: 1.

This clone was recorded only once. The J gene is TRBJ1-6, the V gene TRBV4-3; D remains unclear. The germline gives CDR1 LGHNA, CDR2 YSLEER. The CDR3 has 15 residues. Trimming took 0 bases from V and 8 from J, leaving 11 bases between them. The CDR3 here is CASSQDVRQHSPLHF. The CDR3 region has the DNA TGCGCCAGCAGCCAAGATGTCAGACAACATTCACCCCTCCACTTT.

The chain carries TRBV27 and TRBJ2-2, with 8 bases that match TRBD2. The ends lost 5 bases at V and 5 bases at J; junction bases unmatched: 7. This CDR3 contains 15 residues. Germline CDR1 reads MNHEY; CDR2 reads SMNVEV (reference sequence). Here the CDR3 DNA reads TGTGCCAGCAGTCCCGGGGGGGCCGGGACCGGGGAGCTGTTTTTT. This encodes CASSPGGAGTGELFF.

CDR3 protein: CSVNDGGRGGEQFF. Here the CDR3 DNA reads TGCAGCGTTAATGACGGGGGACGGGGCGGTGAGCAGTTCTTC. This chain links TRBV29-1 with TRBJ2-1, with a weak D call TRBD2 (6 bases). V was clipped by 5 bases and J by 9 bases, with 20 bases between them. Germline V gene sequence: CDR1 SQVTM, CDR2 ANQGSEA. The CDR3 runs 14 residues.

The chain links TRBV29-1 to TRBJ1-2, with D maybe TRBD1 (5 bases). CDR3 length: 12 residues. Trimming left V 3 bases short and J 5 bases short, with 10 bases between. Germline V gene sequence: CDR1 SQVTM, CDR2 ANQGSEA. The CDR3 spells CSVDRAGYGYTF. The CDR3 nucleotides read TGCAGCGTTGATCGGGCAGGGTATGGCTACACCTTC.

The chain couples TRBV5-8 to TRBJ1-4; 10 bases agree with TRBD1. This CDR3 region has 16 residues. The germline V gene encodes CDR1 SGHTS and CDR2 YDEGEE. The junction had 8 bases not matched to a gene; V was cut back by 4 bases and J by 5 bases. CDR3 amino acids: CASSPGQGNRNEKLFF. The DNA for the CDR3 is TGTGCCAGCAGCCCGGGACAGGGGAACAGGAATGAAAAACTGTTTTTT.

The chain uses TRBV19 and TRBJ2-1, with a weak D call TRBD2 (7 bases). Germline lookup yields CDR1 LNHDA and CDR2 SQIVND (reference sequence). Trimming removed 1 base at V and 6 bases at J, with 13 bases between. This CDR3 contains 15 residues. The CDR3 sequence is CASSIVLRGGNEQFF. Here the CDR3 DNA reads TGTGCCAGTAGTATAGTCCTTAGGGGGGGCAATGAGCAGTTCTTC. Looking up the rest from reference TRBV19 and TRBJ2-1 gives the full variable domain: DGGITQSPKYLFRKEGQNVTLSCEQNLNHDAMYWYRQDPGQGLRLIYYSQIVNDFQKGDIAEGYSVSREKKESFPLTVTSAQKNPTAFYLCASSIVLRGGNEQFFGPGTRLTVL.

The chain has TRBV27 and TRBJ2-3; perhaps TRBD2 as D (7 bases). The V end was cut by 2 bases, the J end by 2 bases, with 11 bases between. Per germline, CDR1 MNHEY and CDR2 SMNVEV (reference sequence). The CDR3 totals 15 residues. CDR3 in amino acids: CASSLRGGTTDTQYF. CDR3 DNA sequence: TGTGCCAGCAGTTTAAGGGGGGGCACCACAGATACGCAGTATTTT.

The genes are TRBV30 and TRBJ2-2, with D possibly called TRBD1 or TRBD2 (5 bases each). This CDR3 spans 12 amino acids. Germline lookup yields CDR1 GTSNPN and CDR2 SVGIG (reference sequence). The V and J ends lost 8 bases and 3 bases respectively, with 10 bases between them. The CDR3 protein is CARGYHTGELFF. DNA of the CDR3: TGTGCCCGGGGCTATCACACCGGGGAGCTGTTTTTT.

CDR3 residues: CAWSVRGRGNQPQHF. The CDR3 nucleotides read TGTGCCTGGAGTGTACGGGGCAGGGGGAATCAGCCCCAGCATTTT. V and J are TRBV30 and TRBJ1-5, with TRBD1 matching over 7 bases. This CDR3 has 15 amino acids. Germline-derived CDR1 and CDR2 are GTSNPN and SVGIG (reference sequence). With V trimmed by 0 bases and J by 4 bases, 6 bases remained unmatched.

The CDR3: CASSYPVTPPYEKLFF. CDR3 coding DNA: TGTGCCAGCAGTTACCCGGTGACACCACCTTATGAAAAACTGTTTTTT. The V call is TRBV6-2 or TRBV6-3, the J call TRBJ1-4; the D is unclear. Per the germline V gene, CDR1 is MNHEY and CDR2 is SVGEGT. The CDR3 has 16 residues. V lost 2 bases and J lost 6, with 16 bases in between.

The chain carries TRBV19 and TRBJ1-5, with TRBD1 matching over 10 bases. V shed 3 bases and J 6 bases; nucleotides not matched to a gene: 11. The CDR3 extends over 17 amino acids. Germline V gene sequence: CDR1 LNHDA, CDR2 SQIVND (reference sequence). The CDR3 DNA reads as TGTGCCAGTAGTATGGGGACAGGGGATGGTTTTCGTCAGCCCCAGCATTTT. Its translation is CASSMGTGDGFRQPQHF.

The gene calls are TRBV9 and TRBJ1-2; tentatively, D is TRBD1 (6 bases). V was shortened by 3 bases and J by 4 bases, with 16 bases between the two germline ends. Germline CDR1 reads SGDLS; CDR2 reads YYNGEE. The length of the CDR3 is 15 residues. The DNA of the CDR3 is TGTGCCAGCAGCGCCCAGTGGGGGCGCGGCTATGGCTACACCTTC. This translates into CASSAQWGRGYGYTF.